Listed below are T cell receptor beta chains from one sample, sequenced in a study of T cell responses to AZD1222 COVID-19 vaccine. The repertoire was sequenced with immunoSEQ multiplex PCR; TCRdb's copy has only in-frame clones and lacks some. The data show roughly 140,000 clones, with 88% seen just once and around 3.6% held by the top ten. The input for sequencing was peripheral blood, taken on day 0 of AZD1222 vaccination. All receptors come from an adult in good health. CDR3s include the opening cysteine and the closing phenylalanine or tryptophan. A D gene is named only where the DNA matches it firmly. Not every row has a clone size; where given, it reads once, few, many or a size class.

d_call: -; clone_size: few; j_call: TRBJ1-1; v_call: TRBV19; cdr3_nt: TGTGCCAGTAGTATTGATTGGAGGGGGTCGAACACTGAAGCTTTCTTT; cdr3_aa: CASSIDWRGSNTEAFF
d_call: -; clone_size: -; j_call: TRBJ2-7; v_call: TRBV2; cdr3_nt: TGTGCCAGCAGTGAAGATCCCAGGGCTGGGGAGCAGTACTTC; cdr3_aa: CASSEDPRAGEQYF
d_call: -; clone_size: -; j_call: TRBJ2-1; v_call: TRBV11-2; cdr3_nt: TGTGCCAGCAGCTTAGATCGGGGATCCATCTACAATGAGCAGTTCTTC; cdr3_aa: CASSLDRGSIYNEQFF
d_call: -; clone_size: -; j_call: TRBJ2-5; v_call: TRBV24-1; cdr3_nt: TGTGCCACCAGTGACCCCCTGGGAGAGACCCAGTACTTC; cdr3_aa: CATSDPLGETQYF
d_call: -; clone_size: -; j_call: TRBJ1-6; v_call: TRBV7-9; cdr3_nt: TGTGCCAGCAGCGCCGGGAGGTTTATAAATTCACCCCTCCACTTT; cdr3_aa: CASSAGRFINSPLHF
d_call: -; clone_size: -; j_call: TRBJ2-7; v_call: TRBV5-6; cdr3_nt: TGTGCCAGCAGCTTGGCAGGGCGCTACGAGCAGTACTTC; cdr3_aa: CASSLAGRYEQYF
d_call: -; clone_size: -; j_call: TRBJ2-1; v_call: TRBV7-8; cdr3_nt: TGTGCCAGCAGCTTAGGACTAGGGCGGCAGGCGGAGGACTACAATGAGCAGTTCTTC; cdr3_aa: CASSLGLGRQAEDYNEQFF
d_call: -; clone_size: -; j_call: TRBJ2-1; v_call: TRBV5-8; cdr3_nt: TGTGCCAGCAGCTTTGTCCCCAATGAGCAGTTCTTC; cdr3_aa: CASSFVPNEQFF
d_call: -; clone_size: -; j_call: TRBJ1-1; v_call: TRBV4-2; cdr3_nt: TGTGCCAGCAGCCAAGATTGGGGGGCCTACACTGAAGCTTTCTTT; cdr3_aa: CASSQDWGAYTEAFF
d_call: -; clone_size: once; j_call: TRBJ2-7; v_call: TRBV11-2; cdr3_nt: TGTGCCAGCAGCTCAATCGGGGCGGGGTACGAGCAGTACTTC; cdr3_aa: CASSSIGAGYEQYF
d_call: -; clone_size: -; j_call: TRBJ1-2; v_call: TRBV25-1; cdr3_nt: TGTGCCAGTACAGGGAACTATGGCTACACCTTC; cdr3_aa: CASTGNYGYTF
d_call: -; clone_size: -; j_call: TRBJ2-7; v_call: TRBV7-2; cdr3_nt: TGTGCCAGCAGCTTTAGTCGAGGCGAGCAGTACTTC; cdr3_aa: CASSFSRGEQYF
d_call: -; clone_size: -; j_call: TRBJ1-1; v_call: TRBV19; cdr3_nt: TGTGCCAGTAGTTGGGGTACCCGGGGGGCCACTGAAGCTTTCTTT; cdr3_aa: CASSWGTRGATEAFF
d_call: TRBD2; clone_size: -; j_call: TRBJ2-3; v_call: TRBV15; cdr3_nt: TGTGCCACCAGCAGGGGAGGTTTAGTAGCGGGATCAGATACGCAGTATTTT; cdr3_aa: CATSRGGLVAGSDTQYF
d_call: -; clone_size: -; j_call: TRBJ1-1; v_call: TRBV4-2; cdr3_nt: TGTGCCAGCAGCCAAGCTCATCGAGATGACACTGAAGCTTTCTTT; cdr3_aa: CASSQAHRDDTEAFF
d_call: -; clone_size: -; j_call: TRBJ1-2; v_call: TRBV6-1; cdr3_nt: TGTGCCAGCAGTGAGGGGGACGGCCGTGTCTATGGCTACACCTTC; cdr3_aa: CASSEGDGRVYGYTF
d_call: -; clone_size: once; j_call: TRBJ1-1; v_call: TRBV7-9; cdr3_nt: TGTGCCAGCAGCCGGATGGGACAAATGACTGAAGCTTTCTTT; cdr3_aa: CASSRMGQMTEAFF
d_call: TRBD1; clone_size: -; j_call: TRBJ2-1; v_call: TRBV6-2/TRBV6-3; cdr3_nt: TGTGCCAGCAGTTATTTTTCGATATTGAGGGACAGGGCTTTCTTC; cdr3_aa: CASSYFSILRDRAFF
d_call: TRBD2; clone_size: -; j_call: TRBJ2-1; v_call: TRBV24-1; cdr3_nt: TGTGCCACCAGTGAGTTACTAGCGGGCGGCTACAATGAGCAGTTCTTC; cdr3_aa: CATSELLAGGYNEQFF
d_call: TRBD1; clone_size: -; j_call: TRBJ1-1; v_call: TRBV24-1; cdr3_nt: TGTGCCACCAGGACAGGGGAGGGTTTCACTGAAGCTTTCTTT; cdr3_aa: CATRTGEGFTEAFF
d_call: -; clone_size: -; j_call: TRBJ1-1; v_call: TRBV29-1; cdr3_nt: TGCAGCGTTGAAGCACAGCAGTCCACTGAAGCTTTCTTT; cdr3_aa: CSVEAQQSTEAFF
d_call: TRBD1; clone_size: -; j_call: TRBJ2-1; v_call: TRBV5-4; cdr3_nt: TGTGCCAGCAGCTTGGCACAGGGGAATGAGCAGTTCTTC; cdr3_aa: CASSLAQGNEQFF
d_call: -; clone_size: -; j_call: TRBJ1-1; v_call: TRBV10-3; cdr3_nt: TGTGCCGCCGAGTCCTCGAACACTGAAGCTTTCTTT; cdr3_aa: CAAESSNTEAFF
d_call: -; clone_size: -; j_call: TRBJ2-7; v_call: TRBV4-2; cdr3_nt: TGTGCCAGCAGCCCAGGACAGCCAGCTAGGTTCGAGCAGTACTTC; cdr3_aa: CASSPGQPARFEQYF
d_call: -; clone_size: once; j_call: TRBJ2-7; v_call: TRBV3-1/TRBV3-2; cdr3_nt: TGTGCCAGCAGGCGGACTCGCAGACCCTACGAGCAGTACTTC; cdr3_aa: CASRRTRRPYEQYF
d_call: -; clone_size: -; j_call: TRBJ2-3; v_call: TRBV6-5; cdr3_nt: TGTGCCAGCAGTTACGGGGGAGGACACACAGATACGCAGTATTTT; cdr3_aa: CASSYGGGHTDTQYF
d_call: TRBD1; clone_size: -; j_call: TRBJ1-6; v_call: TRBV25-1; cdr3_nt: TGTGCCAGTTCACATACAGGGGGCGATTCACCCCTCCACTTT; cdr3_aa: CASSHTGGDSPLHF
d_call: -; clone_size: few; j_call: TRBJ2-1; v_call: TRBV19; cdr3_nt: TGTGCCAGTAGTATGTTGGCTGGCTACAATGAGCAGTTCTTC; cdr3_aa: CASSMLAGYNEQFF
d_call: -; clone_size: -; j_call: TRBJ2-7; v_call: TRBV5-1; cdr3_nt: TGCGCCAGCAGCTTGGCGACGGACAACTACGAGCAGTACTTC; cdr3_aa: CASSLATDNYEQYF
d_call: -; clone_size: -; j_call: TRBJ2-7; v_call: TRBV5-1; cdr3_nt: TGCGCCAGCAGCTTGACGATTACCTACGAGCAGTACTTC; cdr3_aa: CASSLTITYEQYF
d_call: TRBD1; clone_size: -; j_call: TRBJ1-1; v_call: TRBV3-1/TRBV3-2; cdr3_nt: TGTGCCAGCAGCCCGGGGACAGGGGAACGGGGAGCTTTCTTT; cdr3_aa: CASSPGTGERGAFF
d_call: TRBD2; clone_size: -; j_call: TRBJ2-3; v_call: TRBV5-1; cdr3_nt: TGCGCCAGCAGCTTAATCGCTAGCGGCTACACAGATACGCAGTATTTT; cdr3_aa: CASSLIASGYTDTQYF
d_call: -; clone_size: -; j_call: TRBJ2-5; v_call: TRBV3-1/TRBV3-2; cdr3_nt: TGTGCCAGCAGCCAAGTCGGGGGACCGAACCAAGAGACCCAGTACTTC; cdr3_aa: CASSQVGGPNQETQYF
d_call: -; clone_size: -; j_call: TRBJ1-4; v_call: TRBV27; cdr3_nt: TGTGCCAGCGCAGGGTGGGATGAAAAACTGTTTTTT; cdr3_aa: CASAGWDEKLFF
d_call: TRBD1; clone_size: -; j_call: TRBJ1-5; v_call: TRBV24-1; cdr3_nt: TGTGCCACCAGTGACCAGGGGGCGTCTCAGCCCCAGCATTTT; cdr3_aa: CATSDQGASQPQHF
d_call: -; clone_size: -; j_call: TRBJ1-1; v_call: TRBV19; cdr3_nt: TGTGCCAGTAGTATAGCAGTAATCACTGAAGCTTTCTTT; cdr3_aa: CASSIAVITEAFF
d_call: -; clone_size: -; j_call: TRBJ2-6; v_call: TRBV2; cdr3_nt: TGTGCCAGCAGCCAGCAGGGTTCTGGGGCCAACGTCCTGACTTTC; cdr3_aa: CASSQQGSGANVLTF
d_call: -; clone_size: -; j_call: TRBJ2-7; v_call: TRBV6-2/TRBV6-3; cdr3_nt: TGTGCCAGCAGTTACGAGGGGGGATACTACGAGCAGTACTTC; cdr3_aa: CASSYEGGYYEQYF
d_call: TRBD1; clone_size: once; j_call: TRBJ2-5; v_call: TRBV19; cdr3_nt: TGTGCCAGTAGTAAGGGACAGGGGGCCAGGAGGTTAGAGACCCAGTACTTC; cdr3_aa: CASSKGQGARRLETQYF
d_call: TRBD1; clone_size: -; j_call: TRBJ2-5; v_call: TRBV28; cdr3_nt: TGTGCCAGCAGTTTACCTGACAGGGGGATTCAAGAGACCCAGTACTTC; cdr3_aa: CASSLPDRGIQETQYF
d_call: TRBD2; clone_size: -; j_call: TRBJ2-5; v_call: TRBV9; cdr3_nt: TGTGCCAGCAGCGTAGTAGCGGGAGTCGGAGAGACCCAGTACTTC; cdr3_aa: CASSVVAGVGETQYF
d_call: -; clone_size: once; j_call: TRBJ2-3; v_call: TRBV18; cdr3_nt: TGTGCCAGCTCACCACCCAATCAGGGGCTGGGGACAGATACGCAGTATTTT; cdr3_aa: CASSPPNQGLGTDTQYF
d_call: -; clone_size: -; j_call: TRBJ1-4; v_call: TRBV5-1; cdr3_nt: TGCGCCAGCAGCTTGGGACCCCCGGAGGCGAAACTGTTTTTT; cdr3_aa: CASSLGPPEAKLFF
d_call: TRBD1; clone_size: -; j_call: TRBJ1-1; v_call: TRBV6-6; cdr3_nt: TGTGCCAGCAGCAGGACAGGGACTGAAGCTTTCTTT; cdr3_aa: CASSRTGTEAFF
d_call: -; clone_size: -; j_call: TRBJ2-2; v_call: TRBV15; cdr3_nt: TGTGCCACCAGCAGAGGCGAGAACACCGGGGAGCTGTTTTTT; cdr3_aa: CATSRGENTGELFF
d_call: -; clone_size: -; j_call: TRBJ1-1; v_call: TRBV25-1; cdr3_nt: TGTGCCAGCACCTCCAAGACTCTCTTTACTGAAGCTTTCTTT; cdr3_aa: CASTSKTLFTEAFF